The present T cell receptor (beta chain) was sequenced within a study of blood T cell repertoires in COVID-19. The CDR3 contains 13 residues. V lost 4 bases to trimming and J lost 4 bases, with 11 bases between them. The germline gives CDR1 SEHNR, CDR2 FQNEAQ (reference sequence). The table came from immunoSEQ multiplex PCR; TCRdb's copy has only in-frame clones and leaves some out. The table shows a few hundred thousand clones, with 70% to 90% occurring only once. This clonotype was sampled from a man younger than 30 who had recovered from COVID-19. The sequenced material came from peripheral blood. This chain uses TRBV7-9 with TRBJ2-7, with D unclear. The CDR3 loop is CASSSVSEYEQYF. Here the CDR3 DNA reads TGTGCCAGCAGCTCAGTCAGTGAATACGAGCAGTACTTC.